The 26 T cell receptor beta chains listed next were all sequenced from one sample in a study of cytomegalovirus exposure and HLA in healthy donors listed by TCRdb under 2017. The library was produced with the immunoSEQ multiplex PCR assay. For the multiplex PCR, a mixture combining 60 forward primers for TCR Vbeta segments and 13 reverse primers for TCR Jbeta segments was used. In TCRdb, the immuneACCESS table is reduced to in-frame sequences with V and J assigned. These tables do not hold every clone; where another copy was compared, an unresolved V gene accounts for under half, and the others remain unexplained. This sample comprises around 95,000 clones, about 75% of them detected only once. 10% of the sample is taken by the ten largest. Sequencing used PBMCs. All receptors derive from a young man in good health and CMV-seropositive.

The chain is built from TRBV9 and TRBJ2-2; D ambiguous. V gave up 2 bases and J gave up 1 base, with 6 bases separating them. The CDR3 runs to 14 residues. Germline CDR1 reads SGDLS; CDR2 reads YYNGEE. The CDR3 DNA reads as TGTGCCAGCAGCGTTAGACAGAACACCGGGGAGCTGTTTTTT. Protein sequence: CASSVRQNTGELFF.

The chain has TRBV2 and TRBJ1-6; weak D call: TRBD1 (6 bases). Germline V lookup: CDR1 SNHLY, CDR2 FYNNEI. CDR3 length: 15 residues. V dropped 7 bases and J dropped 10 bases, with 20 bases sitting between them. CDR3 residues: CASMGLDRLFSPLHF. CDR3 in DNA: TGTGCCAGCATGGGATTAGACAGGCTTTTCTCACCCCTCCACTTT.

This chain joins TRBV5-6 and TRBJ2-5; a possible D gene is TRBD1 (5 bases). This CDR3 contains 14 residues. In germline, CDR1 is SGHDT, CDR2 YYEEEE. Between the trimmed V and J ends, which lost 5 bases and 1 base, there was a span of 12 bases. Here the CDR3 DNA reads TGTGCCAGCAGGCTGACAGCTATCCAAGAGACCCAGTACTTC. It specifies CASRLTAIQETQYF.

This clone showed up just a few times. This rearrangement joins TRBV19 to TRBJ1-5; weak D call: TRBD1 (6 bases). The CDR3 spans 15 residues. Germline CDR1 is LNHDA and CDR2 is SQIVND (reference sequence). V gave up 1 base and J gave up 7 bases, with 14 bases separating them. CDR3 protein: CASSIVAGARQPQHF. CDR3 nucleotides: TGTGCCAGTAGTATAGTTGCAGGGGCGCGACAGCCCCAGCATTTT. The entire variable domain, with the rest obtained from reference TRBV19 and TRBJ1-5, is as follows: DGGITQSPKYLFRKEGQNVTLSCEQNLNHDAMYWYRQDPGQGLRLIYYSQIVNDFQKGDIAEGYSVSREKKESFPLTVTSAQKNPTAFYLCASSIVAGARQPQHFGDGTRLSIL.

The chain recombines TRBV5-1 with TRBJ2-7, with 8 bases that match TRBD2. This CDR3 has 15 amino acids. CDR1 is SGHRS and CDR2 is YFSETQ in the germline V gene. V lost 1 base, J lost 0 bases, and 3 bases stayed unmatched. The CDR3 region has the DNA TGCGCCAGCAGCTTGTTCGCGGGAGGCTCCTACGAGCAGTACTTC. Its protein product is CASSLFAGGSYEQYF.

The chain links TRBV5-1 to TRBJ1-1; the D gene is possibly TRBD1 (6 bases). The germline V gene has CDR1 SGHRS and CDR2 YFSETQ. V was cut by 0 bases and J by 0 bases, with 15 bases left in between. This CDR3 region has 17 residues. As DNA, the CDR3 is TGCGCCAGCAGCTTGGGGGCGGGCAGGGGAATGAACACTGAAGCTTTCTTT. Residues: CASSLGAGRGMNTEAFF.

This clone turned up a few times. This CDR3 is CASSRGQYSNQPQHF. CDR3 DNA: TGCGCCAGCAGCCGAGGACAGTATAGCAATCAGCCCCAGCATTTT. The chain couples TRBV4-1 to TRBJ1-5; D is perhaps TRBD1 (6 bases). Trimming removed 4 bases from V and 0 bases from J, with 10 bases in between. This CDR3 is built from 15 residues. Per the germline V gene, CDR1 is MGHRA and CDR2 is YSYEKL.

The chain combines TRBV2 with TRBJ2-7; the match to TRBD1 covers 9 bases. This CDR3 is 12 amino acids long. Trimming removed 10 bases from V and 7 bases from J; junction bases left unmatched: 8. CDR1 is SNHLY and CDR2 is FYNNEI in the germline V gene. CDR3 region: CATSQGAKEQYF. In nucleotides, the CDR3 is TGTGCCACCTCACAGGGGGCTAAAGAGCAGTACTTC.

V is TRBV4-3 and J is TRBJ2-6; 7 positions agree with TRBD2. The germline CDR1 and CDR2 sequences are LGHNA and YSLEER. The V gene end was trimmed by 4 bases and the J gene end by 8 bases; junction bases not matched to a gene: 11. The CDR3 has 16 amino acids. DNA for the CDR3: TGCGCCAGCAGCCCCGGTAGGGGAGGGGTTCCCAACGTCCTGACTTTC. It translates to CASSPGRGGVPNVLTF.

V and J are TRBV5-1 and TRBJ2-1, with 14 bases that match TRBD2. V gave up 4 bases and J gave up 8 bases; unmatched junction bases: 5. Germline CDR1 is SGHRS and CDR2 is YFSETQ. CDR3 length: 15 residues. The chain's CDR3 is CASSHGTSGGYEQFF. The CDR3 DNA reads as TGCGCCAGCAGCCACGGGACTAGCGGGGGTTATGAGCAGTTCTTC.

This rearrangement joins TRBV18 to TRBJ2-2, with 10 bases lining up with TRBD1. The CDR3 sequence is 17 residues long. Germline V gene data show CDR1 as KGHSH and CDR2 as LQKENI. Unmatched junction bases numbered 10, after V lost 8 bases and J lost 1 base. The DNA for the CDR3 is TGTGCCAGCCGGGACAGGGGACGGGTGTTGAACACCGGGGAGCTGTTTTTT. It yields the protein CASRDRGRVLNTGELFF.

The gene calls are TRBV19 and TRBJ1-3, with TRBD1 as a possible D gene (6 bases). Germline V lookup: CDR1 LNHDA, CDR2 SQIVND (reference sequence). The CDR3 has 16 amino acids. V lost 5 bases, J lost 0 bases, and 14 bases lay in between. CDR3 in amino acids: CASSAGQLISGNTIYF. The CDR3 bases are TGTGCCAGTAGTGCAGGACAGCTAATCTCTGGAAACACCATATATTTT.

This sequence joins TRBV9 and TRBJ1-2; D is unclear. Trimming removed 0 bases from V and 7 bases from J, with 13 bases in between. CDR1 and CDR2 from the germline V gene are SGDLS and YYNGEE. The length of the CDR3 is 14 residues. CDR3 loop: CASSVEPGLGGYTF. CDR3 sequence (DNA): TGTGCCAGCAGCGTAGAGCCGGGTTTGGGTGGCTACACCTTC.

The gene calls are TRBV18 and TRBJ1-1; tentatively, D is TRBD1 (5 bases). CDR1 is KGHSH, CDR2 LQKENI, per germline. This CDR3 region has 13 residues. V lost 5 bases and J lost 1, with 8 bases in between. This chain's CDR3 is CASSLDRNTEAFF. CDR3 bases: TGTGCCAGCTCATTAGACAGGAACACTGAAGCTTTCTTT. Full variable domain (missing parts from reference TRBV18 and TRBJ1-1): NAGVMQNPRHLVRRRGQEARLRCSPMKGHSHVYWYRQLPEEGLKFMVYLQKENIIDESGMPKERFSAEFPKEGPSILRIQQVVRGDSAAYFCASSLDRNTEAFFGQGTRLTVV.

In regard to this clone: Relative to the germline gene, one junction end is altered; a read error may explain this. Other DNA sequences in the same sample also yield this CDR3. V and J are TRBV30 and TRBJ2-5; tentatively, D is TRBD2 (6 bases). Germline CDR1 GTSNPN, CDR2 SVGIG (reference sequence). The CDR3 contains 14 residues. The CDR3 sequence is CAWSVRTGAETQYF. The CDR3 DNA is TGTGCCTGGAGTGTACGTACGGGAGCAGAGACTCAGTACTTC.

This clone came up a few times. The chain combines TRBV30 with TRBJ1-6; 7 bases align to TRBD1. Looked up from germline, CDR1 is GTSNPN and CDR2 is SVGIG (reference sequence). Germline trimming cut 0 bases from V and 10 bases from J; bases unmatched to any gene: 6. The CDR3 has 14 amino acids. CDR3 loop: CAWSVLQGDSPLHF. CDR3 nucleotide sequence: TGTGCCTGGAGTGTATTGCAGGGGGACTCACCCCTCCACTTT. Full variable domain (remainder filled in from reference TRBV30 and TRBJ1-6): SQTIHQWPATLVQPVGSPLSLECTVEGTSNPNLYWYRQAAGRGLQLLFYSVGIGQISSEVPQNLSASRPQDRQFILSSKKLLLSDSGFYLCAWSVLQGDSPLHFGNGTRLTVT.

DNA of the CDR3: TGTGCCAGCAGCGTAGGACAGGGCCTCGAAAAACTGTTTTTT. Its translation: CASSVGQGLEKLFF. The gene calls are TRBV9 and TRBJ1-4; 7 nucleotides align to TRBD1. Looked up from germline, CDR1 is SGDLS and CDR2 is YYNGEE. The CDR3 is 14 residues long. Trimming at V came to 0 bases and at J to 8 bases, leaving 4 bases not matched to a gene. Full variable domain (remainder filled in from reference TRBV9 and TRBJ1-4): DSGVTQTPKHLITATGQRVTLRCSPRSGDLSVYWYQQSLDQGLQFLIQYYNGEERAKGNILERFSAQQFPDLHSELNLSSLELGDSALYFCASSVGQGLEKLFFGSGTQLSVL.

The rearrangement uses TRBV18 and TRBJ1-5, with 9 bases identical to TRBD1. The CDR3 length is 16 residues. V shed 0 bases and J 6 bases; nucleotides not matched to a gene: 6. Germline V gene lookup returns CDR1 KGHSH and CDR2 LQKENI. The CDR3 DNA is TGTGCCAGCTCACCACCGGGACAGGGTGTGGTTCAGCCCCAGCATTTT. The encoded protein is CASSPPGQGVVQPQHF.

V and J are TRBV6-4 and TRBJ1-1; D possibly corresponds to TRBD1 (6 bases). The CDR3 length is 12 residues. V lost 7 bases to trimming and J lost 2 bases, with 8 bases between them. Germline CDR1 is MRHNA and CDR2 is SNTAGT. The chain's CDR3 is CASKGVNTEAFF. CDR3 sequence (DNA): TGTGCCAGCAAGGGGGTTAACACTGAAGCTTTCTTT.

The J gene is TRBJ2-5, the V gene TRBV5-1; 8 bases fit TRBD2. V gave up 2 bases and J gave up 5 bases; unmatched junction bases: 2. The CDR3 sequence is 13 residues long. Per germline, CDR1 SGHRS and CDR2 YFSETQ. In nucleotides, the CDR3 is TGCGCCAGCAGCTTTGTAGCGGGGGAGACCCAGTACTTC. Its protein product is CASSFVAGETQYF. Full variable domain (rest looked up from reference TRBV5-1 and TRBJ2-5): KAGVTQTPRYLIKTRGQQVTLSCSPISGHRSVSWYQQTPGQGLQFLFEYFSETQRNKGNFPGRFSGRQFSNSRSEMNVSTLELGDSALYLCASSFVAGETQYFGPGTRLLVL.

V usage is TRBV7-9 and J usage is TRBJ2-3, with 7 bases fitting TRBD1. The germline V gene encodes CDR1 SEHNR and CDR2 FQNEAQ (reference sequence). The CDR3 sequence is 13 residues long. Trimming removed 8 bases from V and 5 bases from J; junction bases left unmatched: 7. The CDR3, as DNA: TGTGCCAGCCAACCTGACAGGGTAGATACGCAGTATTTT. The encoded protein is CASQPDRVDTQYF.

This rearrangement joins TRBV28 to TRBJ2-7, with D tentatively TRBD1 (5 bases). Per germline, CDR1 MDHEN and CDR2 SYDVKM. With 2 bases removed from V and 0 bases from J, the gap between germline ends came to 11 bases. CDR3 length: 15 residues. DNA for the CDR3: TGTGCCAGCAGTTTACCCGGCAGGGTCTCCTACGAGCAGTACTTC. Protein product: CASSLPGRVSYEQYF.

In its sample, this clone was seen many times. The chain links TRBV2 to TRBJ1-2; a weak D match, TRBD1 (5 bases). The CDR3 has 13 residues. V was clipped by 9 bases and J by 4 bases, with 15 bases between them. Germline CDR1 reads SNHLY; CDR2 reads FYNNEI. The CDR3 loop is CASSQDPAYGYTF. The CDR3 DNA reads TGTGCCAGTTCACAGGATCCGGCCTATGGCTACACCTTC.

In DNA form, the CDR3 reads TGTGCCAGCAGCGGGGGGTCGGGACACCAATACAATGAGCAGTTCTTC. Amino acids: CASSGGSGHQYNEQFF. The V call is TRBV9, the J call TRBJ2-1, with D maybe TRBD1 (6 bases). The V gene's germline CDR1 is SGDLS and CDR2 YYNGEE. V was shortened by 3 bases and J by 4 bases, with 17 bases between the two germline ends. There are 16 residues in the CDR3.

The genes are TRBV6-5 and TRBJ1-1; no clear D gene. Germline V CDR1 and CDR2: MNHEY, SVGAGI. The CDR3 loop spans 12 amino acids. Trimming removed 6 bases at V and 1 base at J, with 6 bases between. The CDR3 DNA sequence: TGTGCCAGCAGCGAGAAGAACACTGAAGCTTTCTTT. This encodes CASSEKNTEAFF.

With respect to this clone: The germline gene is not matched at one end of the junction; a read error may be the cause. V gene TRBV7-9 combines with J gene TRBJ2-5; 7 bases align to TRBD2. CDR1 SEHNR and CDR2 FQNEAQ come from the germline V gene (reference sequence). The CDR3 spans 13 residues. The CDR3 protein is CSSSFGGEETQYF. The DNA of the CDR3 is TGTTCCAGCAGCTTTGGGGGGGAAGAGACCCAGTACTTC.